This T cell receptor (beta chain) comes out of a study of T cells in Graves' hyperthyroidism and ophthalmopathy. Study-wide results and caveats: Most expanded thyroid clonotypes above 0.001 also appeared in blood.

On this clonotype itself: Its antigen is unknown.

Using RNA transcripts as the source, TCR beta CDR3 regions were amplified. A first-round RT-PCR of the TCR CDR3 used the HTBI primer set. TCRdb independently ran MiXCR on the multiplex PCR reads; one entry per CDR3 protein. This sample yields about 290,000 distinct CDR3 sequences, of which about an eighth are seen a single time; 6% to 8% belongs to the top ten. V lost 6 bases and J 4 bases, leaving 16 bases between the germline ends. The germline gives CDR1 LGHNA, CDR2 YSLEER. The CDR3 spans 15 residues. The source of this sequence is a woman aged 25 to 39 with Graves' hyperthyroidism that later progressed to Graves' ophthalmopathy. This chain uses TRBV4-3 with TRBJ2-1; D is perhaps TRBD2 (6 bases). The sequencing sample was made of blood. CDR3 sequence: CASSLTAGKYNEQFF. The CDR3 DNA reads TGCGCCAGCAGTCTTACGGCGGGAAAGTACAATGAGCAGTTCTTC.